The entry below gives a single T cell receptor beta chain sequence along with its context. Its antigen is unidentified. Next came a second PCR, run for about 7 to 11 cycles, which used a sample-barcoded 5' primer along with a J-beta primer mix. Using its own MiXCR run on the 5' RACE reads, TCRdb lists one record per CDR3 protein. Among approximately 940,000 distinct CDR3 sequences listed, 45% to 50% were seen once. Trimming stripped 4 bases from V and 0 bases from J, with 11 bases between. The CDR3 sequence is 15 residues long. CDR1 and CDR2 from the germline V gene are MNHNS and SASEGT. The data were taken from a study of blood T cells in healthy people across ages. Whole-study findings and limits: The fall in TCR beta diversity per million T cells was roughly linear with age.

The material sequenced was blood. V is TRBV6-1 and J is TRBJ2-3, with D perhaps assigned TRBD1 or TRBD2 (5 bases each). This TCR derives from a young man in good health. In nucleotides, the CDR3 is TGTGCCAGCAGTGGGGGGATACCTAGCACAGATACGCAGTATTTT. It translates to CASSGGIPSTDTQYF.